This T cell receptor (beta chain) was captured by sequencing in a study of identical twins. General observations from the study: Fewer insertions marked abundant cord blood beta clonotypes; young adult naive trended weakly, memory not at all.

TCRdb independently ran MiXCR on the 5' RACE reads; one entry per CDR3 protein. Among 500,000 to 700,000 distinct CDR3 sequences, about 7.1% were seen once, and the ten largest hold about 1.5%. Germline V gene sequence: CDR1 MNHNS, CDR2 SASEGT. The CDR3 is 16 amino acids. Trimming cost V 5 bases and J 7 bases; bases outside gene matches: 7. This clonotype appeared once. Antigen: not known. This sample was also put to use in a study of yellow fever vaccine responses in identical twins.

Sequenced material: PBMCs. V is TRBV6-1 and J is TRBJ2-2; the match to TRBD2 covers 13 bases. The sequence derives from a woman between 18 and 29 years old in good health. The CDR3 nucleotides read TGTGCCAGCAGTCCCGGGACTAGCGGGGTGGGCGGGGAGCTGTTTTTT. Its translation is CASSPGTSGVGGELFF.